This TCR beta chain was observed in a study of T cell changes during pregnancy in multiple sclerosis. Looked up from germline, CDR1 is SGHTA and CDR2 is FQGNSA. V was clipped by 6 bases and J by 6 bases; unmatched bases: 3. The CDR3 covers 13 residues. Profiling relied on immunoSEQ multiplex PCR, and the TCRdb table lists in-frame clones only, not all of them. The data contain about 57,000 clones, approximately 89% of them singletons. The chain couples TRBV7-2 to TRBJ2-1; 9 bases map to TRBD2. The source of this sequence is a female donor in good health, enrolled as a control in a pregnancy study. The starting material was peripheral blood, obtained after pregnancy. As DNA, the CDR3 is TGTGCCAGCAGAGCGGGAGGAGGCAATGAGCAGTTCTTC. It yields the protein CASRAGGGNEQFF.